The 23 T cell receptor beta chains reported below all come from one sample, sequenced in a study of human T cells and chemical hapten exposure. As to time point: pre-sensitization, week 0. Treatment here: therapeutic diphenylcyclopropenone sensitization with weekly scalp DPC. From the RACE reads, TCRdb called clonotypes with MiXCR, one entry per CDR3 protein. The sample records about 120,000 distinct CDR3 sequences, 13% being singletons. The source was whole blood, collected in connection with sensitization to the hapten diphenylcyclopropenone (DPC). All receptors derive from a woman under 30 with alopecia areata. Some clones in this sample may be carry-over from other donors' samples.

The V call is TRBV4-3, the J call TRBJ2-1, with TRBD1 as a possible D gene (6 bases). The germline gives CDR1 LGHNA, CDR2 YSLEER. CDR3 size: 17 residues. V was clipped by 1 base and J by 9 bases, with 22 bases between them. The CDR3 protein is CASSQASSGRGRVEQFF. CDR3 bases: TGCGCCAGCAGCCAAGCATCAAGCGGCAGGGGAAGAGTTGAGCAGTTCTTC.

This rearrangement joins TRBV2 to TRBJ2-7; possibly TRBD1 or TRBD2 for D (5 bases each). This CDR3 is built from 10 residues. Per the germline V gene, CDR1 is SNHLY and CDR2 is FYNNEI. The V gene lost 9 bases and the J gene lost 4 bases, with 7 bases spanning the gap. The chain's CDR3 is CASGTYEQYF. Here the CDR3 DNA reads TGTGCCAGTGGGACGTACGAGCAGTACTTC.

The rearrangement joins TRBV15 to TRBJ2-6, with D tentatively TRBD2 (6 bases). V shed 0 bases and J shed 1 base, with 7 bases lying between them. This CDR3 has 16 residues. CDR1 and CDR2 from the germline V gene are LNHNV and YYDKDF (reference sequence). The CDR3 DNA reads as TGTGCCACCAGCAGAGATCGGGAGTCTGGGGCCAACGTCCTGACTTTC. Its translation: CATSRDRESGANVLTF.

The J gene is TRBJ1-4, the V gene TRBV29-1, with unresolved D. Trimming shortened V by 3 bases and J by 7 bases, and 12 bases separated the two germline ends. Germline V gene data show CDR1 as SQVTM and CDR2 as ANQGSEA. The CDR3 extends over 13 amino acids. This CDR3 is CSVEEGPGEKLFF. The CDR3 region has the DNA TGCAGCGTTGAGGAGGGTCCAGGTGAAAAACTGTTTTTT.

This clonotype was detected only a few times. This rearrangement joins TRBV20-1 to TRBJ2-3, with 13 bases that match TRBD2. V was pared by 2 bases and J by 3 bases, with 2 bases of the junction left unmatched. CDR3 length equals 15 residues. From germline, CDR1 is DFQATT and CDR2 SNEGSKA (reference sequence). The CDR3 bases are TGCAGTGCTAGATCGGGACTAGCGGGGACAGATACGCAGTATTTT. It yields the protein CSARSGLAGTDTQYF.

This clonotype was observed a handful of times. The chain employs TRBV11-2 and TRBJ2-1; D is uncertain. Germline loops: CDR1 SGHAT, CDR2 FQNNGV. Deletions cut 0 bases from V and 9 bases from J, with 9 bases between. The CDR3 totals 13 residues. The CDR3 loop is CASSLDWGVEQFF. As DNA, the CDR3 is TGTGCCAGCAGCTTAGATTGGGGTGTTGAGCAGTTCTTC.

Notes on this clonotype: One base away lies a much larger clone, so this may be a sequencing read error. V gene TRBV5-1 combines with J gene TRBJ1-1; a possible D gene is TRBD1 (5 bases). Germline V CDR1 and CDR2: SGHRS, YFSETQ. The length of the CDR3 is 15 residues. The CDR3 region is CANSLWQGVNTEAFF. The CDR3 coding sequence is TGCGCCAACAGCTTGTGGCAGGGAGTGAACACTGAAGCTTTCTTT.

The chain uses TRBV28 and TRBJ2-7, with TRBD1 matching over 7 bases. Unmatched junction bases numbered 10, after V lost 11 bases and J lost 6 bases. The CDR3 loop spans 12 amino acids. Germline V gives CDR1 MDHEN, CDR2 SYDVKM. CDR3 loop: CASRDSLSEQYF. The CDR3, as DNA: TGTGCCTCCAGGGACAGCTTATCCGAGCAGTACTTC. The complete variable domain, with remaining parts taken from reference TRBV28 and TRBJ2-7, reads DVKVTQSSRYLVKRTGEKVFLECVQDMDHENMFWYRQDPGLGLRLIYFSYDVKMKEKGDIPEGYSVSREKKERFSLILESASTNQTSMYLCASRDSLSEQYFGPGTRLTVT.

CDR3 sequence (DNA): TGTGCCAGCAGTTACCCTCAAGAGACCCAGTACTTC. Translation gives CASSYPQETQYF. The rearrangement links TRBV6-2 or TRBV6-3 to TRBJ2-5; D remains unclear. The CDR3 length is 12 residues. Germline V gives CDR1 MNHEY, CDR2 SVGEGT. V lost 2 bases and J lost 2, with 3 bases in between.

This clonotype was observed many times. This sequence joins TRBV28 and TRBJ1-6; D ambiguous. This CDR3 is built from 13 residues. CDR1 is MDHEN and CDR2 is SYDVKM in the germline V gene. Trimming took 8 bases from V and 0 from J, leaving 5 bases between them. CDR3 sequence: CASGSSYNSPLHF. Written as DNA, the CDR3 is TGTGCCAGCGGGAGCTCCTATAATTCACCCCTCCACTTT.

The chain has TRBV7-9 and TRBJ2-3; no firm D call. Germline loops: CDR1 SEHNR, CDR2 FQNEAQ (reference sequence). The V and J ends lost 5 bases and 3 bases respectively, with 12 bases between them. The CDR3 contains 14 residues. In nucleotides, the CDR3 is TGTGCCAGCAGCCTAATGTCCTTTACAGATACGCAGTATTTT. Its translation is CASSLMSFTDTQYF.

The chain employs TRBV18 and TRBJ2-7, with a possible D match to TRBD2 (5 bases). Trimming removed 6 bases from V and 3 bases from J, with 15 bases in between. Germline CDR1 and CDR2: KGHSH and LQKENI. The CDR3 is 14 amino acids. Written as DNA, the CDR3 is TGTGCCAGCTCTAACGGGAAAGTGCACTACGAGCAGTACTTC. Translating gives CASSNGKVHYEQYF.

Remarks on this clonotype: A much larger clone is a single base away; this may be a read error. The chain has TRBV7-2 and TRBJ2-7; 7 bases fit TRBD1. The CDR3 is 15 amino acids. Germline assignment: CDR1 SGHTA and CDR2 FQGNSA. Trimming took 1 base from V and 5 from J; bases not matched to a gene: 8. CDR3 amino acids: CASSLGEGAAHEQYF. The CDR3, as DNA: TGTGCCAGCAGCTTAGGCGAGGGGGCCGCCCACGAGCAGTACTTC.

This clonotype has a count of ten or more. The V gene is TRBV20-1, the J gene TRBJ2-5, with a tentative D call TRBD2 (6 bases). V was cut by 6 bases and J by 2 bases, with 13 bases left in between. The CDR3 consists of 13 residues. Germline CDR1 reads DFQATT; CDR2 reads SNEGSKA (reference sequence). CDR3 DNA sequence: TGCAGTGCACCAGCGGGTACACAAGAGACCCAGTACTTC. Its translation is CSAPAGTQETQYF.

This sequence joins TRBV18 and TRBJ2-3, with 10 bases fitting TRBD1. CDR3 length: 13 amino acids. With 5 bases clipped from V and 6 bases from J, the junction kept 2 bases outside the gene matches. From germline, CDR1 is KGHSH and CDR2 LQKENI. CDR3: CASSSGQGDTQYF. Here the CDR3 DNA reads TGTGCCAGCTCATCGGGACAGGGGGATACGCAGTATTTT.

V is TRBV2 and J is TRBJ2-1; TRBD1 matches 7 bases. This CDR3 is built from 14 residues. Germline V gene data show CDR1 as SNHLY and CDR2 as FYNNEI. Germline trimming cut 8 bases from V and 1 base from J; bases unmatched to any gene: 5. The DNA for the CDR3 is TGTGCCAGCCAGAGGACAGGTTCCTACAATGAGCAGTTCTTC. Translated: CASQRTGSYNEQFF. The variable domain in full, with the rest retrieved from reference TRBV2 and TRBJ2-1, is EPEVTQTPSHQVTQMGQEVILRCVPISNHLYFYWYRQILGQKVEFLVSFYNNEISEKSEIFDDQFSVERPDGSNFTLKIRSTKLEDSAMYFCASQRTGSYNEQFFGPGTRLTVL.

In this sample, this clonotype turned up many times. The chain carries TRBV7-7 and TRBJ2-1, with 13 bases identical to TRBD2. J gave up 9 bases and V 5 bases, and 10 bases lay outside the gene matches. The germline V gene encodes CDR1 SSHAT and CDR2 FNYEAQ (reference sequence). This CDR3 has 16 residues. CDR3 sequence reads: CASSPTGLAGVGEQFF. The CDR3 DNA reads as TGTGCCAGCAGCCCTACAGGACTAGCGGGGGTGGGTGAGCAGTTCTTC.

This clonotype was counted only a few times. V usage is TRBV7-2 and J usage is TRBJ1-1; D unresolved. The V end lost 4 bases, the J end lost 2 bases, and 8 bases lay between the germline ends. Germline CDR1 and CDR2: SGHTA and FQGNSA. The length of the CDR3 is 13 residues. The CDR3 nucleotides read TGTGCCAGCAGCTCCTCTATCAACACTGAAGCTTTCTTT. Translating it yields CASSSSINTEAFF.

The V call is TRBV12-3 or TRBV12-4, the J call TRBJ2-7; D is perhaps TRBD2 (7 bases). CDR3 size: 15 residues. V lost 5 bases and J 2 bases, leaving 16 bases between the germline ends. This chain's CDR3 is CASSAHGGGAYEQYF. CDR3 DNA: TGTGCCAGCAGTGCCCATGGCGGGGGCGCCTACGAGCAGTACTTC.

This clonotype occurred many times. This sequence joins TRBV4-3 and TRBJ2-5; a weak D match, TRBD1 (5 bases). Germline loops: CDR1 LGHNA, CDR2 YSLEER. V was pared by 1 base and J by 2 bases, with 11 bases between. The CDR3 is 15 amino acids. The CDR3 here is CASSQALTEQETQYF. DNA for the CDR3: TGCGCCAGCAGCCAAGCACTGACAGAGCAAGAGACCCAGTACTTC.

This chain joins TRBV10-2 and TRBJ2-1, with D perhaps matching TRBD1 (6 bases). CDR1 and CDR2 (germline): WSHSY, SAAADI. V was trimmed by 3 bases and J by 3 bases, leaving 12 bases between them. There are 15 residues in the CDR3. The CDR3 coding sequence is TGCGCCAGCAGTGAAAATACAGGGATCTACAATGAGCAGTTCTTC. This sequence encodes CASSENTGIYNEQFF.

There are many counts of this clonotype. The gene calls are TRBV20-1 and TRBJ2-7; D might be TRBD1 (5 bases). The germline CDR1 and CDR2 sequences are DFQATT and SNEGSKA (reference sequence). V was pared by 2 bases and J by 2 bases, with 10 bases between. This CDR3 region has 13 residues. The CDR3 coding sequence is TGCAGTGCTAGATATCAGGGTACCTACGAGCAGTACTTC. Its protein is CSARYQGTYEQYF.

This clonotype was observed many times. The CDR3 is CASSYRNEKGSPLHF. The CDR3 region has the DNA TGTGCCAGCAGTTACAGGAATGAGAAGGGCTCACCCCTCCACTTT. This chain uses TRBV6-2 or TRBV6-3 with TRBJ1-6; D uncertain. The CDR3 length is 15 residues. Trimming cost V 2 bases and J 10 bases, with 15 bases left between them. Germline V gene lookup returns CDR1 MNHEY and CDR2 SVGEGT.